This TCR beta chain was identified during a study of beta chain features in type 1 diabetes. General study results and limits: Among all four CD4+ subsets, Type 1 diabetes patients had TCRB CDR3s that were moderately but significantly shorter.

All of the isolated RNA was reverse transcribed, so expressed TCRB transcripts were sequenced. Measured with immunoSEQ multiplex PCR; TCRdb has only the in-frame clones, and not every one. The sample has around 44,000 clones; approximately 72% are singletons. This CDR3 has 16 residues. Worth noting for this clone: The antigen remains undetermined.

This chain joins TRBV21-1 and TRBJ2-2; the D call TRBD1 from the table was never checked on the DNA. TRBV21-1 is tagged as a pseudogene. The sample taken for sequencing was Tregs from blood. The sequence was collected from a woman aged 18-29 years with type 1 diabetes. The CDR3 spells CASSKRRTGDTGELFF. The CDR3 nucleotides read TGTGCCAGCAGCAAAAGACGGACAGGGGACACCGGGGAGCTGTTTTTT.